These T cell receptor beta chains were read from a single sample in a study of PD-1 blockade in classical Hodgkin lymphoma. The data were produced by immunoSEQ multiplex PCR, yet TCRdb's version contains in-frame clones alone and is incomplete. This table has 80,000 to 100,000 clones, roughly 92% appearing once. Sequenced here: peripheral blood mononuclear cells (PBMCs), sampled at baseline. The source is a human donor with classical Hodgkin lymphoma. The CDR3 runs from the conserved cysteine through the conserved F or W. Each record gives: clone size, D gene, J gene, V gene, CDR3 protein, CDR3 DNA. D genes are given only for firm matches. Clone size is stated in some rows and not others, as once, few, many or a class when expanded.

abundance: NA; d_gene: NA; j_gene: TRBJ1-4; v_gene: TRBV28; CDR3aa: CASSSVGLLANEKLFF; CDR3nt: TGTGCCAGCAGTTCGGTTGGCCTTTTAGCGAATGAAAAACTGTTTTTT
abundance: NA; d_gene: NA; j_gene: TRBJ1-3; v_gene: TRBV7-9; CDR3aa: CASSSGQGRPSGNTIYF; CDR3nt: TGTGCCAGCAGCTCCGGGCAGGGGCGACCTTCTGGAAACACCATATATTTT
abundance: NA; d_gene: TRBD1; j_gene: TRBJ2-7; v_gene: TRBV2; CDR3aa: CASSVHQDRGGRREQYF; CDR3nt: TGTGCCAGCAGCGTGCACCAAGACAGGGGGGGTAGGAGGGAGCAGTACTTC
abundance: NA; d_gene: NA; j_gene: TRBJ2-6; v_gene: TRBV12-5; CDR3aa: CASGPRGTGANVLTF; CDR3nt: TGTGCTAGTGGTCCCCGTGGTACTGGGGCCAACGTCCTGACTTTC
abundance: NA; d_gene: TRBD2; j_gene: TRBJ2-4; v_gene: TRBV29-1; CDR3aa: CSVRGLAGDPTKNIQYF; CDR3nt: TGCAGCGTGCGGGGACTAGCGGGAGACCCCACGAAAAACATTCAGTACTTC
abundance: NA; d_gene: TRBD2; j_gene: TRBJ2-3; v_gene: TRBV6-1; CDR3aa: CASSGGRGGDTQYF; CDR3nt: TGTGCCAGCAGTGGCGGGAGGGGAGGAGATACGCAGTATTTT
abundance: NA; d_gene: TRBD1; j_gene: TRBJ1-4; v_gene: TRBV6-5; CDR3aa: CASSYSGTGNEKLFF; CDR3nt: TGTGCCAGCAGTTATAGCGGGACAGGAAATGAAAAACTGTTTTTT
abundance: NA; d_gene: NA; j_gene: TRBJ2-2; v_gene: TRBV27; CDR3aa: CASSFSRDTGELFF; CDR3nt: TGTGCCAGCAGTTTCTCCCGAGACACCGGGGAGCTGTTTTTT
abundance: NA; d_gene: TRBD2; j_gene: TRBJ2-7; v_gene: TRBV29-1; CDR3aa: CSVEFRAGGPRVYEQYF; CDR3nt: TGCAGCGTTGAATTTAGAGCGGGAGGGCCTCGAGTCTACGAGCAGTACTTC
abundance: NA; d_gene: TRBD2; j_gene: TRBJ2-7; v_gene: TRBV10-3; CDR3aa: CAISGRGTSGRSYEQYF; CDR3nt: TGTGCCATCAGTGGCCGCGGGACTAGCGGCAGATCCTACGAGCAGTACTTC
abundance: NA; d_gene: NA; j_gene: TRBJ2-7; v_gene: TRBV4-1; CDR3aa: CASSGGLGTGSHEQYF; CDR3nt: TGCGCCAGCAGCGGAGGTCTCGGGACCGGGAGTCACGAGCAGTACTTC
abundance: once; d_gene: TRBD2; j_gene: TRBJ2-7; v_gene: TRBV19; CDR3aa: CASSIGLAGAGEQYF; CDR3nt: TGTGCCAGTAGTATAGGACTAGCGGGAGCGGGGGAGCAGTACTTC
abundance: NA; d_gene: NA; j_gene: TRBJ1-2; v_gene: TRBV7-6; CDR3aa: CASSLALQGPDGYTF; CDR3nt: TGTGCCAGCAGCTTAGCGCTCCAGGGACCGGATGGCTACACCTTC
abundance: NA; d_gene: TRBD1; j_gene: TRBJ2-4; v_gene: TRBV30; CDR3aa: CAWSVYGGQGLKDIQYF; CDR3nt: TGTGCCTGGAGTGTATACGGGGGACAGGGGCTGAAAGACATTCAGTACTTC
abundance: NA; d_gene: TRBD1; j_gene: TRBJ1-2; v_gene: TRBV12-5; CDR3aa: CASGLETTLGQGDGYTF; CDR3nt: TGTGCTAGTGGTTTGGAAACCACCTTGGGACAGGGGGATGGCTACACCTTC
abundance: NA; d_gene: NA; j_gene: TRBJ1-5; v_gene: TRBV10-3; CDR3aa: CAISESGGQPQHF; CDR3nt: TGTGCCATCAGTGAGTCCGGGGGTCAGCCCCAGCATTTT
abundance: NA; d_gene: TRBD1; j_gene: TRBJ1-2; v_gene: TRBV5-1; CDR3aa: CASSSGTAIYYGYTF; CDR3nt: TGCGCCAGCAGCTCCGGGACAGCCATCTACTATGGCTACACCTTC
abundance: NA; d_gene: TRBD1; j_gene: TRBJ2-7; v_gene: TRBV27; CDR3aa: CASSLDRGPYEQYF; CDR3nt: TGTGCCAGCAGTTTGGACAGGGGCCCCTACGAGCAGTACTTC
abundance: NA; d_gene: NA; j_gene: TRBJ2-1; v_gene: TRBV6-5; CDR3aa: CATSRAEGEFF; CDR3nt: TGTGCCACCTCCCGGGCCGAGGGGGAGTTCTTC
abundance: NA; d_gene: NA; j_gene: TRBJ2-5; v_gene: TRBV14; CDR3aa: CASSPRREEFQETQYF; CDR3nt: TGTGCCAGCAGCCCGAGACGAGAGGAATTCCAAGAGACCCAGTACTTC
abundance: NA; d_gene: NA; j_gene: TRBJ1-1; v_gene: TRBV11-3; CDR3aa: CASSLGREGVTEAFF; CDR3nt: TGTGCCAGCAGCTTAGGGCGAGAGGGGGTCACTGAAGCTTTCTTT
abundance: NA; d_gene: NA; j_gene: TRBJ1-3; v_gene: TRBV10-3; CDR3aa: CAIGGTQASGNTIYF; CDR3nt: TGTGCCATCGGAGGGACGCAAGCATCTGGAAACACCATATATTTT
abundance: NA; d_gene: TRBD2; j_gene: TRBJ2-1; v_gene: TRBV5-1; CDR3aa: CASSLGAGGGSRNEQFF; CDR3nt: TGCGCCAGCAGCTTGGGAGCGGGAGGGGGGTCCAGAAATGAGCAGTTCTTC
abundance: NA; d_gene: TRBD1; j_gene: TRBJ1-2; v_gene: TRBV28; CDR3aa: CASRGAGNRDSRGGANYGYTF; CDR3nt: TGTGCCAGCCGAGGAGCCGGGAATCGGGACAGCAGGGGGGGAGCTAACTATGGCTACACCTTC
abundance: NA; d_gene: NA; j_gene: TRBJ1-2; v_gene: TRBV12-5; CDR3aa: CASGLAAMDGYTF; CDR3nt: TGTGCTAGTGGTTTGGCGGCTATGGATGGCTACACCTTC
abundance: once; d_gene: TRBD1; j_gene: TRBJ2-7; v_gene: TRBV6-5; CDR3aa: CASSYSRGQSYEQYF; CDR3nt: TGTGCCAGCAGTTACTCGAGGGGACAGTCCTACGAGCAGTACTTC
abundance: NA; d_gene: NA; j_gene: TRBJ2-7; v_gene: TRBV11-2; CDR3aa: CASSPDSYEQYF; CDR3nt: TGTGCCAGCAGTCCCGACTCCTACGAGCAGTACTTC
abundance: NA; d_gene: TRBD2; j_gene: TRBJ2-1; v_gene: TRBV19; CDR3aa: CASSMGLAGATYNEQFF; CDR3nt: TGTGCCAGTAGTATGGGACTAGCGGGAGCAACCTACAATGAGCAGTTCTTC
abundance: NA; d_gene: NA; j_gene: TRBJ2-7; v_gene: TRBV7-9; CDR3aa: CASSIDSYEQYF; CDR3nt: TGTGCCAGCAGCATAGACTCCTACGAGCAGTACTTC
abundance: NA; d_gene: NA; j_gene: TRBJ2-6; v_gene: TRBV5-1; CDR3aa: CASSLVLGPGANVLTF; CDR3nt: TGCGCCAGCAGCTTGGTTTTAGGCCCTGGGGCCAACGTCCTGACTTTC
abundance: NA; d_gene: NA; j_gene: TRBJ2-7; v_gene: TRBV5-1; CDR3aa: CASSLEAYEQYF; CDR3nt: TGCGCCAGCAGCTTGGAGGCCTACGAGCAGTACTTC
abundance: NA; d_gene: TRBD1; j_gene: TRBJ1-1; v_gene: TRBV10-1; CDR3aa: CASSALQGGAEAFF; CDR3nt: TGCGCCAGCAGTGCTCTACAGGGGGGGGCTGAAGCTTTCTTT
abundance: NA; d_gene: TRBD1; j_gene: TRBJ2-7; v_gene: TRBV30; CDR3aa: CAWVPNRGLYEQYF; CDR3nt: TGTGCCTGGGTCCCGAACAGGGGGCTGTACGAGCAGTACTTC
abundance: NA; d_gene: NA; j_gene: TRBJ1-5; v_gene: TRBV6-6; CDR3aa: CASSVAGAQPQHF; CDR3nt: TGTGCCAGCAGTGTAGCAGGGGCTCAGCCCCAGCATTTT
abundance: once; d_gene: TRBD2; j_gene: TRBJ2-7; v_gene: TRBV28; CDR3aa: CASSWLAGDKYF; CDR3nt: TGTGCCAGCAGTTGGCTAGCGGGAGATAAGTACTTC
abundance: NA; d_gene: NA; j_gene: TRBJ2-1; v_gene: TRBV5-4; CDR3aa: CASSLEQPSPYNEQFF; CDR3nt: TGTGCCAGCAGCCTGGAACAGCCTAGTCCCTACAATGAGCAGTTCTTC
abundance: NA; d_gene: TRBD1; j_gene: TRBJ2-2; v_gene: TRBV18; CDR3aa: CASSLGQGLATGELFF; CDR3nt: TGTGCCAGCTCACTTGGACAGGGTTTAGCTACCGGGGAGCTGTTTTTT
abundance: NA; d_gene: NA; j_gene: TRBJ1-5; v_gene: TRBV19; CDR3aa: CASSIDRENQPQHF; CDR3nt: TGTGCCAGTAGTATAGATCGGGAGAATCAGCCCCAGCATTTT
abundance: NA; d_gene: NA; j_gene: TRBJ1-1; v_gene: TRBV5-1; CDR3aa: CASSLDMVMNTEAFF; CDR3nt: TGCGCCAGCAGCCTAGACATGGTTATGAACACTGAAGCTTTCTTT
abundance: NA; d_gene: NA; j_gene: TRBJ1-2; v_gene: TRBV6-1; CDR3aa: CASSEAEGNYGYTF; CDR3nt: TGTGCCAGCAGTGAAGCCGAGGGGAACTATGGCTACACCTTC
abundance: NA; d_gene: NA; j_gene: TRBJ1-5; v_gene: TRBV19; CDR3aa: CASSMSRQQPQHF; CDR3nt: TGTGCCAGTAGTATGTCCCGGCAGCAGCCCCAGCATTTT
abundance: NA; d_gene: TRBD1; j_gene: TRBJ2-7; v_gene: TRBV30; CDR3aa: CAWSADRDYEQYF; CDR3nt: TGTGCCTGGAGTGCGGACAGGGACTACGAGCAGTACTTC
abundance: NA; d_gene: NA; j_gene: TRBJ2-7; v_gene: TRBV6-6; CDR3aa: CASSYSGTRTYEQYF; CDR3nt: TGTGCCAGCAGTTACTCCGGGACGAGGACCTACGAGCAGTACTTC
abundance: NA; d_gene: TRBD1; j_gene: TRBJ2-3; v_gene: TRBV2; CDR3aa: CASRGQRYTDTQYF; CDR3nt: TGTGCCAGCAGGGGACAGCGTTACACAGATACGCAGTATTTT
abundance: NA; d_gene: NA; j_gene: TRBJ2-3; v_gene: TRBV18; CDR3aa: CASSHLDTDTQYF; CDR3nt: TGTGCCAGCTCACACCTCGACACAGATACGCAGTATTTT
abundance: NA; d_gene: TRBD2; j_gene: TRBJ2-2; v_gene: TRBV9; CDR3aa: CASSVALAGGDGELFF; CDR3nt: TGTGCCAGCAGCGTAGCACTAGCGGGAGGGGACGGGGAGCTGTTTTTT
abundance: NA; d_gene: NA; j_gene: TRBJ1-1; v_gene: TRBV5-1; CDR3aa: CASSLDIYNTEAFF; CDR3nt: TGCGCCAGCAGCTTGGACATATATAACACTGAAGCTTTCTTT
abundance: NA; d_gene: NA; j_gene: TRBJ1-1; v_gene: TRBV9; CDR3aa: CASSASPGGNGNTEAFF; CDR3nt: TGTGCCAGCAGCGCCTCCCCGGGTGGGAACGGGAACACTGAAGCTTTCTTT
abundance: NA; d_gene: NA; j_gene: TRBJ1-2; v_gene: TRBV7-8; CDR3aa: CASSLAQGVGSYGYTF; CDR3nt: TGTGCCAGCAGCTTAGCGCAAGGGGTGGGATCCTATGGCTACACCTTC
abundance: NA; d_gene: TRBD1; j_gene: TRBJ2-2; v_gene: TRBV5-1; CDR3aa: CASSLGQGGTGELFF; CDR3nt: TGCGCCAGCAGTTTAGGACAGGGAGGCACCGGGGAGCTGTTTTTT
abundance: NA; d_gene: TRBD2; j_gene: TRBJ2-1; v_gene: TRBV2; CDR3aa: CASRLEVLAGEVNEQFF; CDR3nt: TGTGCCAGCAGGCTGGAGGTACTAGCGGGAGAAGTGAATGAGCAGTTCTTC
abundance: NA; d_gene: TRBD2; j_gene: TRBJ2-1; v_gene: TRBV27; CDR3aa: CASSFIPSGYNEQFF; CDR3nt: TGTGCCAGCAGTTTTATCCCTAGCGGATACAATGAGCAGTTCTTC
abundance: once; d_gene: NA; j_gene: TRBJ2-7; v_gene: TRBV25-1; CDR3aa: CATQGRAYEQYF; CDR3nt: TGTGCCACCCAGGGGCGGGCCTACGAGCAGTACTTC
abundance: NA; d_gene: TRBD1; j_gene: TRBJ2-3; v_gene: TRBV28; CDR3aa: CASSYGTGPSDTQYF; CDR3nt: TGTGCCAGCAGTTACGGGACAGGGCCCTCAGATACGCAGTATTTT
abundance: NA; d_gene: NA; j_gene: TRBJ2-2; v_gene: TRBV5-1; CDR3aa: CASSSSGTANTGELFF; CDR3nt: TGCGCCAGCAGCTCCTCGGGAACTGCGAACACCGGGGAGCTGTTTTTT